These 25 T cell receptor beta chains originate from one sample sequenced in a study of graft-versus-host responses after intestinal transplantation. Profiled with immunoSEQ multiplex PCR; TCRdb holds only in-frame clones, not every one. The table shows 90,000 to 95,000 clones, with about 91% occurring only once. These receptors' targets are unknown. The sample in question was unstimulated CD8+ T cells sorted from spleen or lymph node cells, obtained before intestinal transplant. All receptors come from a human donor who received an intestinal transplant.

The CDR3 DNA reads TGTGCCAGCAGTTCCTCCTGGAGAACCTACAATGAGCAGTTCTTC. Amino acids: CASSSSWRTYNEQFF. The rearrangement links TRBV28 to TRBJ2-1; no reliable D call. Germline assignment: CDR1 MDHEN and CDR2 SYDVKM. The V end lost 4 bases, the J end lost 2 bases, and 12 bases lay between the germline ends. The CDR3 spans 15 residues.

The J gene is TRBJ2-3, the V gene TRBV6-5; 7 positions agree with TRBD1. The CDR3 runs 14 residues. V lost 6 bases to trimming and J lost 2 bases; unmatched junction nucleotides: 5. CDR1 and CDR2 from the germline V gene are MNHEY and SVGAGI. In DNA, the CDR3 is TGTGCCAGCAGACCCGGGACAGTCACAGATACGCAGTATTTT. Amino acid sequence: CASRPGTVTDTQYF.

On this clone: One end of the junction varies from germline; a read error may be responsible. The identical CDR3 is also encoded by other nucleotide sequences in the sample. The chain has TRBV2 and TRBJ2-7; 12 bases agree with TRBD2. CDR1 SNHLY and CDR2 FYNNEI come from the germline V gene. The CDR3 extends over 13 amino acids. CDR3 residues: CAIQTSGRYEQYF. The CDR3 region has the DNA TGTGCCATCCAGACTAGCGGGAGATACGAGCAGTACTTT.

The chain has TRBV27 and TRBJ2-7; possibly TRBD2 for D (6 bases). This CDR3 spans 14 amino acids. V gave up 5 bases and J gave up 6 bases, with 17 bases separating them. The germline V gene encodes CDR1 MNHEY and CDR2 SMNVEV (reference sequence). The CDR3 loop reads CASSPFVGLGEQYF. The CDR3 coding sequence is TGTGCCAGCAGTCCATTCGTGGGACTGGGCGAGCAGTACTTC.

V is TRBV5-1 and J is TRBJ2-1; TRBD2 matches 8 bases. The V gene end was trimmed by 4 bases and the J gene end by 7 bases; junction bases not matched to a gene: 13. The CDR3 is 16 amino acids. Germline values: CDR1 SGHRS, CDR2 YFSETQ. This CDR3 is CASSPPKAGVGNEQFF. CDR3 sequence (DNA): TGCGCCAGCAGCCCGCCAAAAGCGGGAGTTGGTAATGAGCAGTTCTTC.

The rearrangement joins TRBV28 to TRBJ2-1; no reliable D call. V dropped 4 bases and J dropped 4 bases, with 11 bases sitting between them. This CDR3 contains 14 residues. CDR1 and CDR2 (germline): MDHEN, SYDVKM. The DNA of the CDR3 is TGTGCCAGCAGTTATCGACTGGATTACAATGAGCAGTTCTTC. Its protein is CASSYRLDYNEQFF. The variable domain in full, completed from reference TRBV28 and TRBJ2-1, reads DVKVTQSSRYLVKRTGEKVFLECVQDMDHENMFWYRQDPGLGLRLIYFSYDVKMKEKGDIPEGYSVSREKKERFSLILESASTNQTSMYLCASSYRLDYNEQFFGPGTRLTVL.

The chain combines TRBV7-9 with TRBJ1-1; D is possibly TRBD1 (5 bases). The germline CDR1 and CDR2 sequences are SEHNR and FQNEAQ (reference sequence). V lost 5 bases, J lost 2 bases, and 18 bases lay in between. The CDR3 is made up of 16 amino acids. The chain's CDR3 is CASSRAPYQGNTEAFF. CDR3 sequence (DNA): TGTGCCAGCAGCCGGGCCCCTTATCAGGGCAACACTGAAGCTTTCTTT.

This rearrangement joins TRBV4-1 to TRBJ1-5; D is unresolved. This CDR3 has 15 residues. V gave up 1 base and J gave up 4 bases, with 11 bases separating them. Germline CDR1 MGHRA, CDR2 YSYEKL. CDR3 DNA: TGCGCCAGCAGCCAAGTGGTAGAAAGTAATCAGCCCCAGCATTTT. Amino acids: CASSQVVESNQPQHF.

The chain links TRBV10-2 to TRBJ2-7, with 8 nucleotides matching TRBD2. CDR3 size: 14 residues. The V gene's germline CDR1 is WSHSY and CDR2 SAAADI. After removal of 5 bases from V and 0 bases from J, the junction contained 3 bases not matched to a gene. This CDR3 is CASSPGTSSYEQYF. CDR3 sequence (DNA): TGCGCCAGCAGTCCCGGGACTAGCTCCTACGAGCAGTACTTC.

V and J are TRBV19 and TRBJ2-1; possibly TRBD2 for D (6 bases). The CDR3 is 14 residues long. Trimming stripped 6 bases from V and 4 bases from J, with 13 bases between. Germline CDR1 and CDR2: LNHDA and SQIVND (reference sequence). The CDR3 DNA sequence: TGTGCCAGTAGCCCACCCGGGACTTACAATGAGCAGTTCTTC. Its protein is CASSPPGTYNEQFF.

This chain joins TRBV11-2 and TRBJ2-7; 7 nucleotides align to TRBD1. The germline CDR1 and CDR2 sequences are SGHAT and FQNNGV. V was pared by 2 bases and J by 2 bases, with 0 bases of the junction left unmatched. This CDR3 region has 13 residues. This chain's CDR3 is CASSLQGAYEQYF. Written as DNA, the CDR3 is TGTGCCAGCAGCTTACAGGGGGCCTACGAGCAGTACTTC.

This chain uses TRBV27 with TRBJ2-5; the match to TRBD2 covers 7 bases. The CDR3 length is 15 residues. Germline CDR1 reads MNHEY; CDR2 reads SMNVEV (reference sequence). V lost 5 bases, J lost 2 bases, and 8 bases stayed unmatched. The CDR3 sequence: CASSAHPGGQETQYF. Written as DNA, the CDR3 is TGTGCCAGCAGTGCCCATCCGGGGGGACAAGAGACCCAGTACTTC.

Written as DNA, the CDR3 is TGTGCCAGCAGCTCGGACACCGAGGAAGCTTTCTTT. This codes for CASSSDTEEAFF. This rearrangement joins TRBV11-2 to TRBJ1-1, with D possibly being TRBD1 (5 bases). Germline CDR1 reads SGHAT; CDR2 reads FQNNGV. The ends were cut back, 4 bases at V and 8 bases at J, with 11 bases in the middle. The CDR3 is 12 amino acids.

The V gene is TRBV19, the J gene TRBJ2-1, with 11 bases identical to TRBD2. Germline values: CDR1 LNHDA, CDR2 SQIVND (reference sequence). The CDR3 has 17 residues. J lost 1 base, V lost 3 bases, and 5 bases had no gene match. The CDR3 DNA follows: TGTGCCAGTAGTATTCGCCTAGCGGGAGGTTCCTACAATGAGCAGTTCTTC. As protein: CASSIRLAGGSYNEQFF.

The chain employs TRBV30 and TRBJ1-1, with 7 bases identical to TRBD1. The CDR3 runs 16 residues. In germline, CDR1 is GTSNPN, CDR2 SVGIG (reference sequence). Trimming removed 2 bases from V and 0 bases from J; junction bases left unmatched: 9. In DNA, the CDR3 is TGTGCCTGGAGTTCCTTTACCGGGACAGTGAACACTGAAGCTTTCTTT. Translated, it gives CAWSSFTGTVNTEAFF.

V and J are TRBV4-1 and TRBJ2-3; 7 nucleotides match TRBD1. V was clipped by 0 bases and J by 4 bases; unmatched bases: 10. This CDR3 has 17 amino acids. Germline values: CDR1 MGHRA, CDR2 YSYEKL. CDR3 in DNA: TGCGCCAGCAGCCAAGATACGACAGGGTATGGGGCAGATACGCAGTATTTT. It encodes CASSQDTTGYGADTQYF.

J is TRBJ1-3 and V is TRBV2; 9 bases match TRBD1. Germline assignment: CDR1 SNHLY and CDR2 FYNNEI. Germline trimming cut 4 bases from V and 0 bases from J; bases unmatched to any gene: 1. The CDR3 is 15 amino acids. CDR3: CASSGQGVSGNTIYF. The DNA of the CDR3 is TGTGCCAGCAGTGGACAGGGGGTCTCTGGAAACACCATATATTTT.

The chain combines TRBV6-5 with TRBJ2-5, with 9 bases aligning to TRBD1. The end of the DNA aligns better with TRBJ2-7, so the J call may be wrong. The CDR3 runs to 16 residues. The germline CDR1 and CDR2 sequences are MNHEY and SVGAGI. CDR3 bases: TGTGCCAGCAGTTACTCGACACAGGGGGCCTCCTACGAGCAGTACTTC. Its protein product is CASSYSTQGASYEQYF.

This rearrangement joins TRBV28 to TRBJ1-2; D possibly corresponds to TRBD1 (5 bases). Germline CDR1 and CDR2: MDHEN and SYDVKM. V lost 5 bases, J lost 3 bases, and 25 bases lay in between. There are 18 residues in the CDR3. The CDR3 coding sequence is TGTGCCAGCAGTCCGGGATCGGGGGTTGGTTGGGTTGACTATGGCTACACCTTC. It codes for CASSPGSGVGWVDYGYTF.

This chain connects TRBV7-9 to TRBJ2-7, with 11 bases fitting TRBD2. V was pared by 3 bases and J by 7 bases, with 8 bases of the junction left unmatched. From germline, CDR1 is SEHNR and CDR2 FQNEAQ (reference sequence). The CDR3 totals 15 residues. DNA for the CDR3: TGTGCCAGCAGCTTTGGTAGCGGGAGGGCCGGGGAGCAGTACTTC. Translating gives CASSFGSGRAGEQYF.

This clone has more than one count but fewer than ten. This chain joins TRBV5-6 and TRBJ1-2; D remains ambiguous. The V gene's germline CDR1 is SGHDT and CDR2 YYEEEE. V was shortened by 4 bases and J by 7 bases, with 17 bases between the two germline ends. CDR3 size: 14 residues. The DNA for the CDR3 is TGTGCCAGCAGCACATCACCAGCGGCAGGTGGCTACACCTTC. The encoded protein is CASSTSPAAGGYTF.

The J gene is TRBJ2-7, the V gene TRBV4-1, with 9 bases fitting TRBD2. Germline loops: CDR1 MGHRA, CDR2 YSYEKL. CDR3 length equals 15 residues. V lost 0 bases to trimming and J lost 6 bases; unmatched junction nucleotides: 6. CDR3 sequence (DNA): TGCGCCAGCAGCCAAGATTTGCGGGAGGGAGGCGAGCAGTACTTC. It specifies CASSQDLREGGEQYF.

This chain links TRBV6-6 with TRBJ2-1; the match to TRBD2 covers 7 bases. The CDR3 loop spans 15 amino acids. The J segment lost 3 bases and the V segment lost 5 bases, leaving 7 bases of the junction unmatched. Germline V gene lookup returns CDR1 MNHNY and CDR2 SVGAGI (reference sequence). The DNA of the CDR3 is TGTGCCAGCAGTCCAAACCGGGGGGACTACAATGAGCAGTTCTTC. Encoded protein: CASSPNRGDYNEQFF.

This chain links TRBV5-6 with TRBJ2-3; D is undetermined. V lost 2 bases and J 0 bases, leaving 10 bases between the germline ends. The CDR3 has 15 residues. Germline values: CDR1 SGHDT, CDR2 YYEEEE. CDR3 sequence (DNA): TGTGCCAGCAGCTTACTTAGAGAAAGCACAGATACGCAGTATTTT. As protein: CASSLLRESTDTQYF.

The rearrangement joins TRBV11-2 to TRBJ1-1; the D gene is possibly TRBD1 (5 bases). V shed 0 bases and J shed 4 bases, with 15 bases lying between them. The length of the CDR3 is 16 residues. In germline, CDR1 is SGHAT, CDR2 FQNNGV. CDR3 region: CASSLELGGLGTEAFF. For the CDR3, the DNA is TGTGCCAGCAGCTTAGAGCTCGGGGGATTGGGCACTGAAGCTTTCTTT.